The source of this TCR beta chain is a study of blood T cell repertoires in COVID-19. Original analysis: It was from reference gene primer amplification that nucleated cell counts were estimated. The repertoire was sequenced with immunoSEQ multiplex PCR; TCRdb's copy has only in-frame clones and lacks some. That table supplies the V and J calls and clone size; D and trimming were determined from the DNA. Here the sample spans fewer than 350,000 clones, around 85% being singletons. From germline, CDR1 is MDHEN and CDR2 SYDVKM. The length of the CDR3 is 12 residues. Trimming left V 3 bases short and J 4 bases short, with 6 bases between.

This chain joins TRBV28 and TRBJ1-2, with D hard to call. The receptor comes from a woman aged 25 to 39 who had been exposed to COVID-19. Material for sequencing was PBMCs or T cells enriched from blood (not recorded which). The CDR3 region is CASSLRLYGYTF. DNA of the CDR3: TGTGCCAGCAGTTTGAGGCTCTATGGCTACACCTTC.